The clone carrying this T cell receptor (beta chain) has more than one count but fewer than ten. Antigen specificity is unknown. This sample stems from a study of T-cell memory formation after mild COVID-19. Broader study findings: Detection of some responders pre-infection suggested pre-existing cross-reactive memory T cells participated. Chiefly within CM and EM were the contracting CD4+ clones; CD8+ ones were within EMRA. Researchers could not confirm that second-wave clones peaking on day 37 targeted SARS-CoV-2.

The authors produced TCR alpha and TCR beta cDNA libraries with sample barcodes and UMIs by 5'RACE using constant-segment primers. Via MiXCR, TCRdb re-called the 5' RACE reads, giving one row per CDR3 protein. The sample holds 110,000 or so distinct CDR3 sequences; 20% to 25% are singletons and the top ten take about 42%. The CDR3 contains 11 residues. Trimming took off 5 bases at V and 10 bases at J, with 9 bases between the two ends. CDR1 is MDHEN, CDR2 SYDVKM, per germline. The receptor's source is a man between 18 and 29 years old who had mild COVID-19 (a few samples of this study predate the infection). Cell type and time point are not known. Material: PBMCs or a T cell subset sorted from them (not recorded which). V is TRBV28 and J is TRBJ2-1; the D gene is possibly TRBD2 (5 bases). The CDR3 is CASSPRLEQFF. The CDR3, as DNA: TGTGCCAGCAGTCCTCGACTAGAGCAGTTCTTC.